Listed below are T cell receptor beta chains from one sample, sequenced in a study of shared clonotypes between healthy human individuals. Sequenced by immunoSEQ multiplex PCR; TCRdb stores in-frame clones only, minus some. The sample includes 2 million to 2.5 million clones, approximately 94% seen only once; the top ten take roughly 0.13%. Sequenced sample: naive CD4+ T cells sorted from blood. The receptors shown here come from a man aged 18 to 29 in good health. Both conserved end residues are part of each CDR3. D genes are given only for firm matches. Clone size appears in some rows only: once, few, many, or a class for an expanded clone.

CDR3 length,D gene,clone size,J gene,V gene,CDR3 DNA,CDR3 protein
14,-,-,TRBJ2-1,TRBV6-1,TGTGCCAGCAGTGACTGGGGGGTGGGCAATGAGCAGTTCTTC,CASSDWGVGNEQFF
12,-,-,TRBJ1-3,TRBV5-6,TGTGCCAGCAGCTCGTTGGCCGACACCATATATTTT,CASSSLADTIYF
15,-,-,TRBJ1-5,TRBV7-9,TGTGCCAGCAGCTTAGGGAAAAAACCTGATCAGCCCCAGCATTTT,CASSLGKKPDQPQHF
15,-,-,TRBJ2-1,TRBV9,TGTGCCAGCAGCGTAGAACCTAGCTCCTACAATGAGCAGTTCTTC,CASSVEPSSYNEQFF
13,-,-,TRBJ2-7,TRBV7-3,TGTGCCAGCAGCTGGGGCCAGGGATACGAGCAGTACTTC,CASSWGQGYEQYF
17,-,-,TRBJ2-1,TRBV10-3,TGTGCCATCAGTGAGTCGACCGGAAAAAGCTCCTACAATGAGCAGTTCTTC,CAISESTGKSSYNEQFF
16,-,-,TRBJ1-3,TRBV7-9,TGTGCCAGCAGCACCTGGACGGGAGAATCTGGAAACACCATATATTTT,CASSTWTGESGNTIYF
14,TRBD1,-,TRBJ1-3,TRBV6-1,TGTGCCAGCAGTGCAAACAGGGGAGGAAACACCATATATTTT,CASSANRGGNTIYF
14,-,-,TRBJ1-1,TRBV6-1,TGTGCCAGCACCGGGGCGGGGCCGGTCACTGAAGCTTTCTTT,CASTGAGPVTEAFF
22,TRBD1,-,TRBJ1-1,TRBV4-2,TGTGCCAGCAGCCCTTCCGGGGGAGACAGGGTAATTCCGTTCATAAAGAACACTGAAGCTTTCTTT,CASSPSGGDRVIPFIKNTEAFF
16,TRBD2,-,TRBJ2-2,TRBV18,TGTGCCAGCTCACCACCTGGACTAGCGGGAGACGGGGAGCTGTTTTTT,CASSPPGLAGDGELFF
14,-,-,TRBJ2-1,TRBV5-1,TGCGCCAGCAGCCCGCAGATGAGGGGGAATGAGCAGTTCTTC,CASSPQMRGNEQFF
17,TRBD2,-,TRBJ2-7,TRBV18,TGTGCCAGCTCGCCGGGAATCGCGGCGGGGGGTACCTACGAGCAGTACTTC,CASSPGIAAGGTYEQYF
12,-,-,TRBJ2-2,TRBV4-1,TGCGCCAGCAGCCTCAACACCGGGGAGCTGTTTTTT,CASSLNTGELFF
12,-,-,TRBJ2-7,TRBV11-3,TGTGCCAGCAGCTTATGGTTACCGGGACCCCCCTTC,CASSLWLPGPPF
18,TRBD2,once,TRBJ2-3,TRBV5-1,TGCGCCAGCAGCTCGAAGACTAGCGGAAGCTATAGCACAGATACGCAGTATTTT,CASSSKTSGSYSTDTQYF
15,TRBD1,-,TRBJ1-1,TRBV28,TGTGCCAGCAGTCCCCGGGACAGGATGAACACTGAAGCTTTCTTT,CASSPRDRMNTEAFF
13,-,-,TRBJ2-1,TRBV2,TGTGCCAGCAGTATGGACCTCTACAATGAGCAGTTCTTC,CASSMDLYNEQFF
14,TRBD1,once,TRBJ1-5,TRBV30,TGTGCCTGGAGTGTTACAGGGGACAATCAGCCCCAGCATTTT,CAWSVTGDNQPQHF
15,TRBD1,-,TRBJ1-2,TRBV2,TGTGCCAGCAGTGAGGGACAGGCCGTAATGGGAGGCTACACCTTC,CASSEGQAVMGGYTF
16,-,-,TRBJ2-2,TRBV6-5,TGTGCCAGCAGTTACCGGCCGGGGTCAGGCCCCGGGGAGCTGTTTTTT,CASSYRPGSGPGELFF
15,TRBD2,-,TRBJ2-1,TRBV2,TGTGCCAGCAGGCGCACTAGCGGTCGAAAGGGTGAGCAGTTCTTC,CASRRTSGRKGEQFF
12,-,once,TRBJ2-1,TRBV7-2,TGTGCCAGCAGTTTGGATTACAATGAGCAGTTCTTC,CASSLDYNEQFF
12,-,-,TRBJ1-1,TRBV28,TGTGCCAGCAGGTTACAGGGCGATGAAGCTTTCTTT,CASRLQGDEAFF
13,-,-,TRBJ2-2,TRBV25-1,TGTGCCAGCAGAACTTCGAACACCGGGGAGCTGTTTTTT,CASRTSNTGELFF
14,-,-,TRBJ2-7,TRBV6-6,TGTGCCAGCAAAAATACGGGCCCAGCCTACGAGCAGTACTTC,CASKNTGPAYEQYF
13,TRBD1,once,TRBJ2-7,TRBV7-2,TGTGCCATCAGGGACAGTGGGTCCTACGAGCAGTACTTC,CAIRDSGSYEQYF
14,-,-,TRBJ1-4,TRBV19,TGTGCCAGTAGCACCGGGGGAACTAATGAAAAACTGTTTTTT,CASSTGGTNEKLFF
14,TRBD1,-,TRBJ2-1,TRBV6-4,TGTGCCAGCAGTCGGGACAGGGAAGTCAATGAGCAGTTCTTC,CASSRDREVNEQFF
14,-,-,TRBJ1-3,TRBV7-9,TGTGCCAGCAGCCCGACAGTCTCTGGAAACACCATATATTTT,CASSPTVSGNTIYF
13,-,once,TRBJ1-1,TRBV6-1,TGTGCCAGCACATTCAACATGAACACTGAAGCTTTCTTT,CASTFNMNTEAFF
14,-,-,TRBJ1-1,TRBV7-2,TGTGCCAGCAGCTTAGGGTCCTTCAACACTGAAGCTTTCTTT,CASSLGSFNTEAFF
16,TRBD1,-,TRBJ1-4,TRBV19,TGTGCCAGTACCCTGGGAGGGACAGGGTATTATGAAAAACTGTTTTTT,CASTLGGTGYYEKLFF
18,TRBD2,-,TRBJ2-3,TRBV4-1,TGCGCCAGCAGCCAGACGCGGGGGGGGCGAGAGAGCACAGATACGCAGTATTTT,CASSQTRGGRESTDTQYF
15,-,-,TRBJ1-1,TRBV5-1,TGCGCCAGCAGCATAGAGTACAGGGAGAACACTGAAGCTTTCTTT,CASSIEYRENTEAFF
14,-,-,TRBJ2-3,TRBV4-3,TGCGCCAGCAGCCAAGGCCCAGGCACAGATACGCAGTATTTT,CASSQGPGTDTQYF
12,-,-,TRBJ1-3,TRBV6-1,TGTGCCAGCAGTCTAAACGGAAACACCATATATTTT,CASSLNGNTIYF
13,-,-,TRBJ1-1,TRBV18,TGTGCCAGCTCACCACTCGGGCACACTGAAGCTTTCTTT,CASSPLGHTEAFF
14,TRBD1,once,TRBJ1-4,TRBV28,TGTGCCAGCAGTTTCCGGACAGGGGACGAAAAACTGTTTTTT,CASSFRTGDEKLFF
14,-,once,TRBJ1-5,TRBV5-4,TGTGCCAGCAGCCGCGGGGGGGGCAATCAGCCCCAGCATTTT,CASSRGGGNQPQHF
14,TRBD1,-,TRBJ2-7,TRBV5-1,TGCGCCAGCACCGTGGGGGACAGAGCCTACGAGCAGTACTTC,CASTVGDRAYEQYF
15,TRBD1,-,TRBJ1-6,TRBV2,TGTGCCAGCAGTGATGGACAGGGAAGGGTTTCACCCCTCCACTTT,CASSDGQGRVSPLHF
15,TRBD2,once,TRBJ2-7,TRBV7-6,TGTGCCAGCAGCCGAAAGAGCGGGGCCTGGGGCGAGCAGTACTTC,CASSRKSGAWGEQYF
17,-,-,TRBJ2-3,TRBV5-1,TGCGCCAGCAGCTTGTTGCCGCGCAGGGCGAGCACAGATACGCAGTATTTT,CASSLLPRRASTDTQYF
12,-,-,TRBJ1-2,TRBV28,TGTGCCAGCAGTTCTCCTAACTATGGCTACACCTTC,CASSSPNYGYTF
18,TRBD2,-,TRBJ2-3,TRBV18,TGTGCCAGCTCACCACCGGGACTAGCGGGAGGAGTAGCAGATACGCAGTATTTT,CASSPPGLAGGVADTQYF
13,-,-,TRBJ1-2,TRBV18,TGTGCCAGCTCACGTGACGGTGGCTATGGCTACACCTTC,CASSRDGGYGYTF
17,TRBD2,-,TRBJ2-3,TRBV4-1,TGCGCCAGCAGCCGCGACGGGACTAGCGGCAACACAGATACGCAGTATTTT,CASSRDGTSGNTDTQYF
13,TRBD1,-,TRBJ1-1,TRBV27,TGTGCCAGCAGGAAACAGGGGGGGCTAGAAGCTTTCTTT,CASRKQGGLEAFF
13,-,once,TRBJ2-3,TRBV7-9,TGTGCCAGCAGCTTACTTAGCACAGATACGCAGTATTTT,CASSLLSTDTQYF
14,TRBD1,-,TRBJ1-1,TRBV30,TGTGCCTGGAGGGCCGGACAGGTGAACACTGAAGCTTTCTTT,CAWRAGQVNTEAFF
15,-,-,TRBJ2-7,TRBV2,TGTGCCAGCAGTGCTAGCTCTTTGATCTCCTACGAGCAGTACTTC,CASSASSLISYEQYF
18,-,-,TRBJ1-3,TRBV18,TGTGCCAGCTCACCACAGGAGCTTGTGGTCATGGAAGGAAACACCATATATTTT,CASSPQELVVMEGNTIYF
15,-,once,TRBJ1-6,TRBV28,TGTGCCAGCAATGAATCCGGGACGGCCAATTCACCCCTCCACTTT,CASNESGTANSPLHF
16,-,-,TRBJ1-2,TRBV9,TGTGCCAGCAGCGCACATCCGATTCCGTCGGCTCATGGCTACACCTTC,CASSAHPIPSAHGYTF
15,-,-,TRBJ1-5,TRBV2,TGTGCCAGCAGTGAACGGAGGGGTAGCAATCAGCCCCAGCATTTT,CASSERRGSNQPQHF
13,-,-,TRBJ2-7,TRBV5-1,TGCGCCAGCAGCTTGGTACTAGAAGGAGTAAGGTACTTC,CASSLVLEGVRYF
17,TRBD2,-,TRBJ2-2,TRBV10-1,TGCGCCAGCAGTGAGGCGGGGGGAGGCCTCAACACCGGGGAGCTGTTTTTT,CASSEAGGGLNTGELFF
15,TRBD1,-,TRBJ1-2,TRBV2,TGTGCCAGCAGTTACCGGACAGGGGGCAGATATGGCTACACCTTC,CASSYRTGGRYGYTF